Listed here are 29 T cell receptor beta chains from one sample, sequenced in a study of T-cell reconstitution after alpha-beta-depleted transplantation in children. A library of TCRbeta sequences, prepared with unique molecular identifiers, was generated. MiXCR was run by TCRdb on the PCR reads, yielding one entry per CDR3 protein. Among roughly 150,000 distinct CDR3 sequences listed, over 8.5% were seen once. The sample here was PBMCs, taken before TCRalphabeta/CD19-depleted stem cell transplant. These TCRs come from a boy between 2 and 10 years old with acute myeloid leukemia, due to receive a stem cell transplant.

With regard to this clonotype: A much larger clone differs by one base, so this may be a read error. This sequence joins TRBV10-3 and TRBJ1-1, with a possible D match to TRBD1 (5 bases). CDR3 length: 13 amino acids. Germline V gives CDR1 ENHRY, CDR2 SYGVKD. CDR3 nucleotide sequence: TGTACCATCAGTGAAGGGGTGAACACTGAAGCTTTCTTT. Amino acid sequence: CTISEGVNTEAFF.

This clonotype came up many times. The J gene is TRBJ2-7, the V gene TRBV7-2, with unresolved D. The V and J ends lost 2 bases and 4 bases respectively, with 9 bases between them. CDR3 length equals 13 residues. CDR1 and CDR2 from the germline V gene are SGHTA and FQGNSA. The CDR3: CASSLPQAYEQYF. CDR3 nucleotide sequence: TGTGCCAGCAGCTTACCCCAGGCTTACGAGCAGTACTTC.

This clonotype appeared many times. This chain joins TRBV10-3 and TRBJ1-1; the D gene is possibly TRBD1 (5 bases). V lost 7 bases, J lost 0 bases, and 9 bases lay in between. CDR1 is ENHRY and CDR2 is SYGVKD in the germline V gene. The CDR3 sequence is 13 residues long. The CDR3: CAITMTVNTEAFF. Here the CDR3 DNA reads TGTGCCATCACCATGACAGTGAACACTGAAGCTTTCTTT.

The sample holds many counts of this clonotype. V is TRBV29-1 and J is TRBJ2-2, with 11 bases matching TRBD2. CDR1 and CDR2 from the germline V gene are SQVTM and ANQGSEA. The CDR3 has 14 amino acids. J lost 9 bases, V lost 4 bases, and 7 bases had no gene match. The CDR3 sequence is CSVAIAGGLRELFF. CDR3 coding DNA: TGCAGCGTTGCGATAGCGGGGGGGCTGAGGGAGCTGTTTTTT.

V usage is TRBV6-2 or TRBV6-3 and J usage is TRBJ1-1, with 9 positions matching TRBD1. The germline V gene has CDR1 MNHEY and CDR2 SVGEGT. V trimming: 2 bases; J trimming: 6 bases; junction bases outside the gene matches: 7. This CDR3 contains 15 residues. CDR3 coding DNA: TGTGCCAGCAGTTACACGACAGGGGGGGCATCTGAAGCTTTCTTT. Translating gives CASSYTTGGASEAFF.

Many counts were recorded for this clonotype. The gene calls are TRBV6-2 or TRBV6-3 and TRBJ2-5, with D tentatively TRBD1 or TRBD2 (5 bases each). Germline V gene sequence: CDR1 MNHEY, CDR2 SVGEGT. V was cut by 4 bases and J by 5 bases, with 8 bases left in between. The CDR3 loop spans 12 amino acids. Here the CDR3 DNA reads TGTGCCAGCAGTTGGTGGGGGGAGACCCAGTACTTC. This gives the protein CASSWWGETQYF.

This clonotype has at least ten counts. The chain combines TRBV20-1 with TRBJ2-7, with TRBD2 matching 8 bases. The CDR3 has 15 amino acids. J was trimmed by 1 base and V by 6 bases; bases with no gene match: 11. Germline values: CDR1 DFQATT, CDR2 SNEGSKA (reference sequence). The CDR3 coding sequence is TGCAGTGCGTGCATCAGCGGGAGTATGTCCTACGAGCAGTACTTC. The encoded protein is CSACISGSMSYEQYF.

This clonotype was counted ten times or more. The chain employs TRBV29-1 and TRBJ1-1, with TRBD1 identical over 10 bases. The CDR3 runs to 18 residues. CDR1 is SQVTM and CDR2 is ANQGSEA in the germline V gene. V gave up 4 bases and J gave up 1 base; unmatched junction bases: 15. CDR3 in amino acids: CSVVRVLGDRGWNTEAFF. Here the CDR3 DNA reads TGCAGCGTTGTTAGAGTCCTCGGGGACAGGGGCTGGAACACTGAAGCTTTCTTT. The full variable domain, in which reference TRBV29-1 and TRBJ1-1 provide the parts outside the CDR3, is SAVISQKPSRDICQRGTSLTIQCQVDSQVTMMFWYRQQPGQSLTLIATANQGSEATYESGFVIDKFPISRPNLTFSTLTVSNMSPEDSSIYLCSVVRVLGDRGWNTEAFFGQGTRLTVV.

This clonotype was counted many times. The rearrangement links TRBV7-6 to TRBJ2-1, with 7 nucleotides matching TRBD1. CDR1 is SGHVS and CDR2 is FNYEAQ in the germline V gene. The CDR3 contains 15 residues. J was trimmed by 9 bases and V by 1 base; bases with no gene match: 9. This chain's CDR3 is CASSLEWAEGAEQFF. The DNA for the CDR3 is TGTGCCAGCAGCTTAGAGTGGGCTGAGGGGGCTGAGCAGTTCTTC.

This clonotype came up many times. The V and J genes are TRBV7-8 and TRBJ2-5, with D perhaps being TRBD1 or TRBD2 (6 bases each). The CDR3 is made up of 13 amino acids. Germline V gene sequence: CDR1 SGHVS, CDR2 FQNEAQ. V lost 7 bases and J 5 bases, leaving 14 bases between the germline ends. The CDR3 DNA is TGTGCCAGCACCCCGGGGGCCGGCGAGACCCAGTACTTC. It specifies CASTPGAGETQYF. The variable domain in full, completed from reference TRBV7-8 and TRBJ2-5, reads GAGVSQSPRYKVAKRGQDVALRCDPISGHVSLFWYQQALGQGPEFLTYFQNEAQLDKSGLPSDRFFAERPEGSVSTLKIQRTQQEDSAVYLCASTPGAGETQYFGPGTRLLVL.

The V gene is TRBV29-1, the J gene TRBJ2-6, with 8 nucleotides matching TRBD2. This CDR3 contains 16 residues. In germline, CDR1 is SQVTM, CDR2 ANQGSEA. V lost 5 bases and J lost 1; bases outside the gene matches: 7. The CDR3 DNA reads TGCAGCGTTACCCGGGAGGGCTGGTCTGGGGCCAACGTCCTGACTTTC. Its protein product is CSVTREGWSGANVLTF.

This clonotype was counted at least ten times. This chain uses TRBV20-1 with TRBJ2-3; weak D call: TRBD1 (5 bases). The length of the CDR3 is 13 residues. Germline CDR1 DFQATT, CDR2 SNEGSKA (reference sequence). The V end lost 6 bases, the J end lost 3 bases, and 13 bases lay between the germline ends. This CDR3 reads CSAPRSGTDTQYF. The CDR3 nucleotides are TGCAGTGCGCCCCGGTCAGGGACAGATACGCAGTATTTT.

This clonotype was seen many times. The gene calls are TRBV20-1 and TRBJ1-5; 10 bases are shared with TRBD1. The junction had 5 bases not matched to a gene; V was cut back by 6 bases and J by 6 bases. The CDR3 has 13 amino acids. From germline, CDR1 is DFQATT and CDR2 SNEGSKA (reference sequence). Here the CDR3 DNA reads TGCAGTGCCGCTTGGACAGGGGGTCAGCCCCAGCATTTT. Protein product: CSAAWTGGQPQHF.

This clonotype was counted ten times or more. In DNA form, the CDR3 reads TGTGCCAGCCAATCATTGGGGGCCCTTCATAACGGGGAGCTGTTTTTT. Protein sequence: CASQSLGALHNGELFF. The rearrangement links TRBV6-5 to TRBJ2-2; a possible D gene is TRBD1 (6 bases). Per germline, CDR1 MNHEY and CDR2 SVGAGI. CDR3 length: 16 residues. The germline V and J ends were trimmed by 8 bases and 7 bases, with 23 bases remaining between them.

This clonotype was seen repeatedly, ten times or more. The chain employs TRBV20-1 and TRBJ2-7, with D maybe TRBD2 (7 bases). The CDR3 is 14 residues long. The V and J ends lost 8 bases and 2 bases respectively, with 19 bases between them. Germline CDR1 DFQATT, CDR2 SNEGSKA (reference sequence). Here the CDR3 DNA reads TGCAGTCCCACTGGGGGGGCCCGGCCCTACGAGCAGTACTTC. This sequence encodes CSPTGGARPYEQYF.

This clonotype was observed many times. The CDR3 DNA reads as TGTGCCAGCAGCTTGGTGGGGCTAGCGGGAGGCTCGAACACCGGGGAGCTGTTTTTT. This gives the protein CASSLVGLAGGSNTGELFF. The V and J genes are TRBV5-6 and TRBJ2-2; 11 nucleotides match TRBD2. The CDR3 covers 19 residues. With 0 bases clipped from V and 0 bases from J, the junction kept 7 bases outside the gene matches. Germline loops: CDR1 SGHDT, CDR2 YYEEEE.

This clonotype occurred many times. The gene calls are TRBV6-1 and TRBJ2-7; 11 nucleotides match TRBD2. In germline, CDR1 is MNHNS, CDR2 SASEGT. The length of the CDR3 is 16 residues. The CDR3 nucleotides are TGTGCCAGAAGTGTAGCGGGGGGGACCGACTACTACGAGCAGTACGTC. Its translation: CARSVAGGTDYYEQYV.

This clonotype has a count of ten or more. The V gene is TRBV6-5, the J gene TRBJ2-1; 8 nucleotides agree with TRBD2. Per the germline V gene, CDR1 is MNHEY and CDR2 is SVGAGI. Unmatched junction bases numbered 1, after V lost 2 bases and J lost 4 bases. The CDR3 covers 14 residues. CDR3 loop: CASSYGTRYNEQFF. The DNA of the CDR3 is TGTGCCAGCAGTTACGGGACTAGGTACAATGAGCAGTTCTTC.

This clonotype was observed at least ten times. The V gene is TRBV27, the J gene TRBJ1-5; 10 bases map to TRBD1. V lost 6 bases and J lost 6; bases outside the gene matches: 8. CDR3 length equals 15 residues. Germline CDR1 and CDR2: MNHEY and SMNVEV (reference sequence). The CDR3 nucleotides are TGTGCCAGCAGGAGGGGGACAGGGGAGGCTCAGCCCCAGCATTTT. This translates into CASRRGTGEAQPQHF.

This clonotype showed up many times. V and J are TRBV6-1 and TRBJ2-7, with D maybe TRBD1 (5 bases). There are 14 residues in the CDR3. Trimming cost V 5 bases and J 1 base, with 12 bases left between them. Germline assignment: CDR1 MNHNS and CDR2 SASEGT. The CDR3 DNA is TGTGCCAGCAGTCCCCTGGGGCGATCCTACGAGCAGTACGTC. Translating it yields CASSPLGRSYEQYV.

Ten or more counts support this clonotype. The V gene is TRBV20-1, the J gene TRBJ2-3, with no clear D. The CDR3 runs to 14 residues. Germline assignment: CDR1 DFQATT and CDR2 SNEGSKA (reference sequence). Trimming took 2 bases from V and 2 from J, leaving 11 bases between them. The DNA of the CDR3 is TGCAGTGCTAGAACTAAGGCGTCCACAGATACGCAGTATTTT. Translation gives CSARTKASTDTQYF.

Only a few counts were recorded for this clonotype. The rearrangement links TRBV24-1 to TRBJ2-7; 9 bases align to TRBD1. CDR1 and CDR2 from the germline V gene are KGHDR and SFDVKD. The CDR3 covers 14 residues. The trim removed 1 base at V and 6 bases at J, leaving 3 bases unmatched. CDR3 bases: TGTGCCACCAGTGATTTACGGACAGGGGTCGAGCAGTACTTC. Protein: CATSDLRTGVEQYF.

This clonotype was recorded at least ten times. This chain uses TRBV15 with TRBJ2-7, with TRBD1 identical over 9 bases. The CDR3 length is 16 residues. The ends lost 3 bases at V and 3 bases at J; junction bases unmatched: 9. CDR1 is LNHNV and CDR2 is YYDKDF in the germline V gene (reference sequence). The CDR3 DNA sequence: TGTGCCACCAGCAGCCCCGTGGGGACAGGGTACTACGAGCAGTACTTC. It codes for CATSSPVGTGYYEQYF.

The V and J genes are TRBV4-1 and TRBJ1-1; D gene unclear. The V end lost 0 bases, the J end lost 4 bases, and 6 bases lay between the germline ends. The germline V gene encodes CDR1 MGHRA and CDR2 YSYEKL. This CDR3 contains 13 residues. The DNA of the CDR3 is TGCGCCAGCAGCCAAGATTCCCGCACTGAAGCTTTCTTT. As protein: CASSQDSRTEAFF.

This clonotype has ten or more counts. This chain uses TRBV29-1 with TRBJ2-4; D is possibly TRBD1 (6 bases). This CDR3 is 13 amino acids long. The V end lost 7 bases, the J end lost 8 bases, and 18 bases lay between the germline ends. CDR1 is SQVTM and CDR2 is ANQGSEA in the germline V gene. This CDR3 reads CSAAGTRQDIQYF. The CDR3 region has the DNA TGCAGCGCAGCCGGGACACGGCAAGACATTCAGTACTTC.

This clonotype was picked up many times. The chain links TRBV5-5 to TRBJ2-2; possible D gene TRBD1, 5 bases. CDR1 is SGHKS and CDR2 is YYEKEE in the germline V gene (reference sequence). V lost 5 bases to trimming and J lost 4 bases, with 12 bases between them. The CDR3 totals 14 residues. The CDR3 sequence is CASSSGHSTGELFF. The DNA for the CDR3 is TGTGCCAGCAGTTCCGGACACAGCACCGGGGAGCTGTTTTTT.

This clonotype was counted many times. The chain links TRBV7-6 to TRBJ2-2; 7 bases agree with TRBD1. Germline V gene data show CDR1 as SGHVS and CDR2 as FNYEAQ. V lost 5 bases and J lost 1; bases outside the gene matches: 10. The CDR3 spans 17 residues. In nucleotides, the CDR3 is TGTGCCAGCAGCCAGGGTACGGGACAGCTGAACACCGGGGAGCTGTTTTTT. Its protein is CASSQGTGQLNTGELFF. Full variable domain (outside the CDR3, taken from reference TRBV7-6 and TRBJ2-2): GAGVSQSPRYKVTKRGQDVALRCDPISGHVSLYWYRQALGQGPEFLTYFNYEAQQDKSGLPNDRFSAERPEGSISTLTIQRTEQRDSAMYRCASSQGTGQLNTGELFFGEGSRLTVL.

In its sample, this clonotype was seen many times. The CDR3 region has the DNA TGTGCCAGCAGTTTCTGGGACAGGGCCTACGAGCAGTACTTC. It encodes CASSFWDRAYEQYF. V usage is TRBV28 and J usage is TRBJ2-7; 9 bases line up with TRBD1. V gave up 3 bases and J gave up 2 bases; unmatched junction bases: 2. CDR1 and CDR2 from the germline V gene are MDHEN and SYDVKM. The CDR3 sequence is 14 residues long. Full variable domain (rest looked up from reference TRBV28 and TRBJ2-7): DVKVTQSSRYLVKRTGEKVFLECVQDMDHENMFWYRQDPGLGLRLIYFSYDVKMKEKGDIPEGYSVSREKKERFSLILESASTNQTSMYLCASSFWDRAYEQYFGPGTRLTVT.

At least ten counts were recorded for this clonotype. The chain employs TRBV11-2 and TRBJ2-2, with 7 bases identical to TRBD1. This CDR3 region has 15 residues. Per the germline V gene, CDR1 is SGHAT and CDR2 is FQNNGV. Trimming cost V 3 bases and J 4 bases; bases outside gene matches: 5. The DNA of the CDR3 is TGTGCCAGCAGCTTTGCAGGGGGTATCACCGGGGAGCTGTTTTTT. Its translation is CASSFAGGITGELFF.